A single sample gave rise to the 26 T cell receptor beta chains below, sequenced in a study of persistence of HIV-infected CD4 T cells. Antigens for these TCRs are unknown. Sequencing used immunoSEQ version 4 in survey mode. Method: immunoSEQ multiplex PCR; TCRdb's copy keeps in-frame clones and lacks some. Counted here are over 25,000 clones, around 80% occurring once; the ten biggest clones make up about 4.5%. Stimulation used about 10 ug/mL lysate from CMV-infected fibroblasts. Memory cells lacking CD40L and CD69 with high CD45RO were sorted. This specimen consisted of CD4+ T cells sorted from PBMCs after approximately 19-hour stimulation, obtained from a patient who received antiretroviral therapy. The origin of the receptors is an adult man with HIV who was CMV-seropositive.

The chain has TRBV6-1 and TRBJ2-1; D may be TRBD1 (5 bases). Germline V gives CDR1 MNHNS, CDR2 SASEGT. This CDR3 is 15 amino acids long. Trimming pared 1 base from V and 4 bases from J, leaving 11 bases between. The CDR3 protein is CASSEEDQGYNEQFF. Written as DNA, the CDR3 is TGTGCCAGCAGTGAAGAGGATCAGGGTTACAATGAGCAGTTCTTC.

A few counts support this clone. CDR3 DNA: TGTGCCAGCAGCGTAGGGGCAGGGCGAACCTACGAGCAGTACTTC. This gives the protein CASSVGAGRTYEQYF. V gene TRBV28 combines with J gene TRBJ2-7; tentatively, D is TRBD1 (5 bases). CDR3 length equals 15 residues. The germline gives CDR1 MDHEN, CDR2 SYDVKM. Deletions cut 6 bases from V and 2 bases from J, with 17 bases between.

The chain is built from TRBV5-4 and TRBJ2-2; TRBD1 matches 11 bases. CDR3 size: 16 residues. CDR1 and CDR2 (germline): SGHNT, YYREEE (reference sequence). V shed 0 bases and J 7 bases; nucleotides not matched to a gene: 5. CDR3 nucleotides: TGTGCCAGCAGCTTGGTGGACAGGGGGCGCGGCGGGGAGCTGTTTTTT. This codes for CASSLVDRGRGGELFF.

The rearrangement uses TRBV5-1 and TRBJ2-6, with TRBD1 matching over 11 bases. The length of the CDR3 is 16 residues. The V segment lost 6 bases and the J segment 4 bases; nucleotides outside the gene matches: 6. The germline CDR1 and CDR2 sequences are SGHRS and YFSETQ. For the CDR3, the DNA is TGCGCCAGCAACGGACAGGGGGCCGGGGGGGCCAACGTCCTGACTTTC. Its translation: CASNGQGAGGANVLTF.

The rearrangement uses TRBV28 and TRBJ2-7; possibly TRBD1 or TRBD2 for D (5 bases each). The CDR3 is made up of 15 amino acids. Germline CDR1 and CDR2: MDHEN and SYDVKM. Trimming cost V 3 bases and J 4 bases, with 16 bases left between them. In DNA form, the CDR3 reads TGTGCCAGCAGTTTCCGGGGCCCCCGGGGATACGAGCAGTACTTC. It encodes CASSFRGPRGYEQYF.

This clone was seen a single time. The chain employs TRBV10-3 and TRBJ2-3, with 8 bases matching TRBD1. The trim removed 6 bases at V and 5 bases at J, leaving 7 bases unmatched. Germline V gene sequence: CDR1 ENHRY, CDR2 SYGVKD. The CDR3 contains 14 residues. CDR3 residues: CAIRGDRTGDTQYF. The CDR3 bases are TGTGCCATCAGGGGGGACAGGACTGGAGATACGCAGTATTTT.

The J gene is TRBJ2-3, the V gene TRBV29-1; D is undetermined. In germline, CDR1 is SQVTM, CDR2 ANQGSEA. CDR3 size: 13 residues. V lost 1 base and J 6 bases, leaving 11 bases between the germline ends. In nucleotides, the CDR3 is TGCAGCGTTGAAGGGGTTCTCGGGGATACGCAGTATTTT. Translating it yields CSVEGVLGDTQYF.

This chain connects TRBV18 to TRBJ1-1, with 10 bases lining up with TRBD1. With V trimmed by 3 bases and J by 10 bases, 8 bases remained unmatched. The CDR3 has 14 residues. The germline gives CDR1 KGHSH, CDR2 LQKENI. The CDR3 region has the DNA TGTGCCAGCTCACCGCGACAGGGGGCCGACGTAGCTTTCTTT. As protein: CASSPRQGADVAFF.

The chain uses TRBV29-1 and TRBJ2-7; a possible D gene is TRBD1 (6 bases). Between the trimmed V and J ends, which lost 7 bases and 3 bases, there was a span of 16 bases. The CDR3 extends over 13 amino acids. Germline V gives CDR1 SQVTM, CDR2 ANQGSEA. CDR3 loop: CSARTDRNYEQYF. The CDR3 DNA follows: TGCAGCGCCCGGACAGATCGAAACTACGAGCAGTACTTC.

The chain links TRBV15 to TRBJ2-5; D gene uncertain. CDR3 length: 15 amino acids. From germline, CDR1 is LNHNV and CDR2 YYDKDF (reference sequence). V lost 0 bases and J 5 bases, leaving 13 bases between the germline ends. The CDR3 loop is CATSREGLLDETQYF. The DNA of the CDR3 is TGTGCCACCAGCAGAGAAGGTCTCCTTGATGAGACCCAGTACTTC.

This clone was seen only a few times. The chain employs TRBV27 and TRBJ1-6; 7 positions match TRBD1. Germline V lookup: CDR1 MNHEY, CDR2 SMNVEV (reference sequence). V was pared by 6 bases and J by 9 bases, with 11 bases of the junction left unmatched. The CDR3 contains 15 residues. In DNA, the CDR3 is TGTGCCAGCAGATCCTCCGGGACAGTGACTTCACCCCTCCACTTT. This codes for CASRSSGTVTSPLHF.

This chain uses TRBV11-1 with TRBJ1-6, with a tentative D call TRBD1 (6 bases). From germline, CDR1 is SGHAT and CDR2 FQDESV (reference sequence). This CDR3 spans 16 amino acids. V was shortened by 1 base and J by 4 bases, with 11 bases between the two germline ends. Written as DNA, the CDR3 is TGTGCCAGCAGCTTAGGACAAGGGGGATATAATTCACCCCTCCACTTT. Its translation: CASSLGQGGYNSPLHF.

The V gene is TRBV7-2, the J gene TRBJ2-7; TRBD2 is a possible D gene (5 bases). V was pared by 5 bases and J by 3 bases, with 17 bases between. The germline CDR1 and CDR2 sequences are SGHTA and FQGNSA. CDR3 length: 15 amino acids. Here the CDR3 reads CASSQGSSGIYEQYF. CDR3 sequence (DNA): TGTGCCAGCAGCCAAGGGTCGTCGGGGATCTACGAGCAGTACTTC. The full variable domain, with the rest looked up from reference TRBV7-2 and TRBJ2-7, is GAGVSQSPSNKVTEKGKDVELRCDPISGHTALYWYRQSLGQGLEFLIYFQGNSAPDKSGLPSDRFSAERTGGSVSTLTIQRTQQEDSAVYLCASSQGSSGIYEQYFGPGTRLTVT.

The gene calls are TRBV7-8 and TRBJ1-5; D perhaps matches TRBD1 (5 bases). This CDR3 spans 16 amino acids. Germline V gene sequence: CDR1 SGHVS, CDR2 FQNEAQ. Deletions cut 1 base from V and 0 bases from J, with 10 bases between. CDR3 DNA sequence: TGTGCCAGCAGCTTAGGACAGACCTATAGCAATCAGCCCCAGCATTTT. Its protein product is CASSLGQTYSNQPQHF.

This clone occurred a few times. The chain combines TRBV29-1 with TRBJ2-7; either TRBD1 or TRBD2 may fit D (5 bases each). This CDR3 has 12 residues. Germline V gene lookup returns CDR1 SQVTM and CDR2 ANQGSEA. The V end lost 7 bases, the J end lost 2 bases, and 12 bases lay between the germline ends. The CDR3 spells CSGQRGPYEQYF. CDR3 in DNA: TGCAGCGGCCAGAGGGGACCCTACGAGCAGTACTTC.

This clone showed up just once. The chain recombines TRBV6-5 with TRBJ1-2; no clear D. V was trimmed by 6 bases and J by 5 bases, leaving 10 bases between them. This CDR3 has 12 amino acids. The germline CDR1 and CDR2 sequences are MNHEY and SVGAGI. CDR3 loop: CASRRNRYGYTF. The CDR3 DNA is TGTGCCAGCAGACGGAACCGTTATGGCTACACCTTC.

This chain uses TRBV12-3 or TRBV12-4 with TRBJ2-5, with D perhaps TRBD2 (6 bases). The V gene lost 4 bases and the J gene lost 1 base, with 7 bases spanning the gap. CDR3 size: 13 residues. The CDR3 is CASSSTSQETQYF. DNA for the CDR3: TGTGCCAGCAGTTCGACTAGCCAAGAGACCCAGTACTTC.

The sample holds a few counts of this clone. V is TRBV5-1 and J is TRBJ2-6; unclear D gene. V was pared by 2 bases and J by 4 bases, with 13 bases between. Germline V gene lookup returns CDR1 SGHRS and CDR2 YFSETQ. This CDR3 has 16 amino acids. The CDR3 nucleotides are TGCGCCAGCAGCTTACACGATCGAATCGGGGCCAACGTCCTGACTTTC. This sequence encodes CASSLHDRIGANVLTF.

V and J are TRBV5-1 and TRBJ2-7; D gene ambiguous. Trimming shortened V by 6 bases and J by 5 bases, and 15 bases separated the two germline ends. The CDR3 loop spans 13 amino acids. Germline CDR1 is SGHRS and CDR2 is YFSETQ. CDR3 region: CASNGPWPDEQYF. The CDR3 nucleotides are TGCGCCAGCAACGGCCCTTGGCCTGACGAGCAGTACTTC.

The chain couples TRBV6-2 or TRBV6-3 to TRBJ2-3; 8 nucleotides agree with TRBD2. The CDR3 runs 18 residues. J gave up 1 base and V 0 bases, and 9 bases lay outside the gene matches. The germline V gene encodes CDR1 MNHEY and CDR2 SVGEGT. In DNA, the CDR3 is TGTGCCAGCAGTTACTCGAGATGGCGGGGGGCGCGCACAGATACGCAGTATTTT. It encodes CASSYSRWRGARTDTQYF.

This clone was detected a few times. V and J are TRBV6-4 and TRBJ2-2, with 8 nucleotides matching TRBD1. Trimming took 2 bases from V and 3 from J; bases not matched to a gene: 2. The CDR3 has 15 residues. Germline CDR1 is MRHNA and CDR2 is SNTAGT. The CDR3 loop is CASSDGQGHTGELFF. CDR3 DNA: TGTGCCAGCAGTGACGGACAGGGCCACACCGGGGAGCTGTTTTTT.

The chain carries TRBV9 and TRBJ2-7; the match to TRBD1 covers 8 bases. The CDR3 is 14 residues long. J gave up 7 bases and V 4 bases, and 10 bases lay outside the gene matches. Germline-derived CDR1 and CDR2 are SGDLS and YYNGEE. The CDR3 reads CASSIETGALEQYF. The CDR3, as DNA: TGTGCCAGCAGCATAGAGACAGGGGCGCTGGAGCAGTACTTC.

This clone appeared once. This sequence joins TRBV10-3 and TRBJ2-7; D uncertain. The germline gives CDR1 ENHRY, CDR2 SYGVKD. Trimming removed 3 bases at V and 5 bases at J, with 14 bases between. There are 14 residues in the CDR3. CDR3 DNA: TGTGCCATCAGTGACCCCCTTATGGGTAACGAGCAGTACTTC. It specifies CAISDPLMGNEQYF.

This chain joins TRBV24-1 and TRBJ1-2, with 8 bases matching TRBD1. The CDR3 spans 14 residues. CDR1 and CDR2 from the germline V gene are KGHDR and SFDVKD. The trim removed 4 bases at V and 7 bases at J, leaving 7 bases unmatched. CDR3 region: CATSETRGRRGYTF. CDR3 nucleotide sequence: TGTGCCACCAGTGAAACCAGGGGGCGGCGTGGCTACACCTTC.

This CDR3 is CASSLPQRGASGANVLTF. The CDR3 bases are TGCGCCAGCAGCTTGCCCCAGCGGGGGGCCTCTGGGGCCAACGTCCTGACTTTC. V and J are TRBV5-1 and TRBJ2-6; 9 nucleotides agree with TRBD2. V shed 1 base and J 0 bases; nucleotides not matched to a gene: 5. Germline V gene sequence: CDR1 SGHRS, CDR2 YFSETQ. The CDR3 length is 18 residues.

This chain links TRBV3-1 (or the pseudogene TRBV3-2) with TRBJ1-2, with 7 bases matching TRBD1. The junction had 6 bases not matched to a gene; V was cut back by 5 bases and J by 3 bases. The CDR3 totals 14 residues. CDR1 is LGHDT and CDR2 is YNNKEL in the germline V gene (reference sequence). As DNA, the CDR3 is TGTGCCAGCAGCTACGGGACAGAACACTATGGCTACACCTTC. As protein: CASSYGTEHYGYTF.